This T cell receptor (beta chain) was found in a study of beta chain features in type 1 diabetes. Sorting that relied on CD45RO/CCR7/CD25/CD127/CD95/CD27 yielded CD4+ naive, central memory, regulatory and stem cell-like memory cells. Populations isolated by sorting all had purity greater than 95%. V shed 3 bases, J shed 10 bases, and the junction held 12 bases outside the gene matches. The V gene's germline CDR1 is MNHEY and CDR2 SMNVEV (reference sequence). CDR3 size: 17 residues. Sequencing targeted expressed TCRB transcripts, as all isolated RNA had been reverse transcribed. Assay used: immunoSEQ multiplex PCR; TCRdb lists only in-frame clones, some missing. The sample includes roughly 610,000 clones, about 16% of them seen just once. Study-level results: Among all four CD4+ subsets, Type 1 diabetes patients had TCRB CDR3s that were moderately but significantly shorter. Healthy donors had naive, central memory and Treg TCRB repertoires that appeared less similar than those seen among patients.

This clone was counted between two and nine times. Its antigen is not identified. The V gene is TRBV27, the J gene TRBJ2-1, with 13 bases aligning to TRBD2. The receptor was isolated from a man younger than 35 in good health. Sequenced: naive CD4+ T cells from blood. This CDR3 reads CASSFPRGTSGAREQFF. The CDR3 nucleotides are TGTGCCAGCAGTTTCCCACGCGGGACTAGCGGGGCACGGGAGCAGTTCTTC.